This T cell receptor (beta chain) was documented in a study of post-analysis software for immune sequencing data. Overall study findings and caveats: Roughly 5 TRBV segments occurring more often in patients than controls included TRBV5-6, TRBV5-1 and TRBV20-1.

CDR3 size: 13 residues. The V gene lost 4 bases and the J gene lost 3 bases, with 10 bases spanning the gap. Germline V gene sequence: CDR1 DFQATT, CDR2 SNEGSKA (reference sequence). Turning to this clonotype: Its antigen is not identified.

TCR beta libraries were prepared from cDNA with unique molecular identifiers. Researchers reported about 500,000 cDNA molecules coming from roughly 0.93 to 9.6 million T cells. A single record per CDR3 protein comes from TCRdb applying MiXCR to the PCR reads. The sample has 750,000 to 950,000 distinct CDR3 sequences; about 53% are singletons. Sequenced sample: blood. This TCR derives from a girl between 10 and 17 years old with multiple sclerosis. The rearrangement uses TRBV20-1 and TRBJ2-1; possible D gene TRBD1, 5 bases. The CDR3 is CSAIDSHYNEQFF. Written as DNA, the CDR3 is TGCAGTGCTATAGACAGCCACTACAATGAGCAGTTCTTC.